Only a few counts were recorded for the clone carrying this T cell receptor (beta chain). V shed 5 bases, J shed 2 bases, and the junction held 10 bases outside the gene matches. The germline V gene encodes CDR1 SGHRS and CDR2 YFSETQ. The CDR3 spans 17 residues. The data stem from a study of T-cell memory formation after mild COVID-19. TCRdb reanalysed the 5' RACE reads using MiXCR and keeps one entry per CDR3 protein. The sample shows about 470,000 distinct CDR3 sequences, around 25% of them seen only once. This TCR came from an adult woman who had mild COVID-19 (a few samples of this study predate the infection). Cell type and time point are not known. J is TRBJ2-7 and V is TRBV5-1, with 13 positions matching TRBD2. Sequencing was carried out using PBMCs or a T cell subset sorted from them (not recorded which). This CDR3 reads CASSSGLAGALPYEQYF. The DNA of the CDR3 is TGCGCCAGCAGTTCTGGACTAGCGGGGGCGTTACCCTACGAGCAGTACTTC.